This T cell receptor (beta chain) was captured by sequencing in a study of T-cell memory formation after mild COVID-19. Study results and limitations: Contracting CD4+ clones were located mainly in CM and EM, and CD8+ clones in EMRA.

The sample holds many counts of this clonotype. Its antigen is not known. With 5 bases removed from V and 3 bases from J, the gap between germline ends came to 8 bases. The CDR3 consists of 12 residues. From germline, CDR1 is DFQATT and CDR2 SNEGSKA (reference sequence). It was 5'RACE with constant-segment primers that produced the TCR alpha and TCR beta cDNA libraries, which carried sample barcodes and UMIs. TCRdb fed the 5' RACE reads into MiXCR, producing one record per CDR3 protein. The repertoire holds 30,000 to 45,000 distinct CDR3 sequences, with about an eighth as singletons. The chain has TRBV20-1 and TRBJ2-1, with TRBD2 as a possible D gene (5 bases). This clonotype was sampled from a man between 18 and 35 years old who had mild COVID-19 (a few samples of this study predate the infection). Cell type and time point are not known. Sequenced input: PBMCs or a T cell subset sorted from them (not recorded which). The CDR3 bases are TGCAGTGCTTCGGCGGGCTACAATGAGCAGTTCTTC. It yields the protein CSASAGYNEQFF.